The source of this TCR beta chain is a study of blood T cell repertoires in COVID-19 (dated by TCRdb to the early 2020s). With regard to the full study: Collaborator samples came from the United States, Italy and Spain and covered acute and convalescent phases of COVID-19. The prospective study material was composed of cDNA or gDNA derived from T cells, B-cell-depleted T cells, or PBMCs. Subjects who had been exposed to COVID-19, were actively infected with it, or had recovered from it provided the deeply sampled blood TCRbeta repertoires that made up the dataset. A freely available public database, intended as a resource for researchers studying the immune response to SARS-CoV-2, is where the repertoires were released. The samples were drawn from two sources: the first 160 participants of the ongoing ImmuneRACE study, and some 1,300 subjects contributed by 6 global collaborators. Nearly every sample came with metadata listing a de-identified subject ID, COVID-19 status, age in years and sex. Where HLA class I and class II types were available, the types were taken from metadata supplied by the sample provider, not from assay-based typing. General findings and caveats noted by the study authors: The amount of clinical and demographic metadata varied by source and participant and was provided uncurated.

Samples from volunteer blood donors who had recovered from COVID-19 were contributed by a second Seattle source. Each collaborating institution followed its own protocols to collect whole blood in K2EDTA tubes. For TCRbeta analysis, collaborators shipped samples in one of three forms: frozen whole blood, isolated PBMCs, or DNA extracted from either of those sample types. Spanning cysteine to phenylalanine, the CDR3 consists of 14 amino acids. The sequence is cut down to CDR3 DNA, 42 bases in frame from base 1. V is cut by 7 bases and J by 5 bases, and the space between the germline ends is 17 bases. Looking up the germline V gene (reference sequence) yields CDR1 GTSNPN and CDR2 SVGIG. The immunoSEQ Assay, a bias-controlled multiplex PCR, was used to amplify TCRbeta CDR3 regions from genomic DNA. The original pipeline was this. The number of nucleated cells in each sample was estimated by amplification of reference gene primers within the assay. To quantify the absolute abundance of each unique TCRbeta CDR3 rearrangement, sequence reads were collapsed and filtered. For each sample, productive Simpson clonality was calculated as the square root of Simpson's diversity index across productive rearrangements. TCRdb stores this immuneACCESS table with in-frame sequences only. Part of the clones is absent; in the studies checked, under half of the shortfall reflects unresolved V genes, and no reason is known for the rest. The V and J calls and clone size are taken from that table; D and trimming were inferred from the DNA. The sample contains hundreds of thousands of clones, 89% of them found a single time. In total, the top ten clones hold under 7% of the sample.

Note on this clone: Its antigen remains undetermined. Nothing much larger sits one base from this clone, and base qualities are not available.

What was sequenced was peripheral blood. This chain is built from TRBV30 and TRBJ1-4, with no confident D gene call. This sequence was found in a man in his 60s who had recovered from COVID-19. The CDR3 loop reads CASDPDGGNEKLFF. The sequence in DNA is TGTGCCTCCGACCCGGACGGAGGAAATGAAAAACTGTTTTTT.